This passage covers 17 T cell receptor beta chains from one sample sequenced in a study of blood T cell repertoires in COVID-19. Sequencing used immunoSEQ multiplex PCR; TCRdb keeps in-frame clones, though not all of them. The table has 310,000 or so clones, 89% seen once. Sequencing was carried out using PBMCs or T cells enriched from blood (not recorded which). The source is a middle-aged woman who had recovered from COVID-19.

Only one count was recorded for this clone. CDR3 region: CASSLPRTSGNYEQYF. The CDR3 DNA is TGTGCCAGCAGCTTACCCCGGACTAGCGGGAACTACGAGCAGTACTTC. The chain recombines TRBV11-2 with TRBJ2-7; 12 bases align to TRBD2. Germline assignment: CDR1 SGHAT and CDR2 FQNNGV. V shed 2 bases, J shed 3 bases, and the junction held 5 bases outside the gene matches. The CDR3 extends over 16 amino acids.

CDR3 amino acids: CASSYGYAGSRASTIYF. Here the CDR3 DNA reads TGTGCCAGCAGCTACGGTTACGCAGGGTCCCGCGCAAGCACCATATATTTT. The chain couples TRBV7-2 to TRBJ1-3, with a tentative D call TRBD1 (5 bases). Trimming left V 4 bases short and J 9 bases short, with 25 bases between. The CDR3 loop spans 17 amino acids. The germline CDR1 and CDR2 sequences are SGHTA and FQGNSA.

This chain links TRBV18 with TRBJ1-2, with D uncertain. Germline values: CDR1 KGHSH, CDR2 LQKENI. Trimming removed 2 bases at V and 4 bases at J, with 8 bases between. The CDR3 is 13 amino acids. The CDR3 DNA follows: TGTGCCAGCTCACCAACGGGGAGCTATGGCTACACCTTC. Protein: CASSPTGSYGYTF.

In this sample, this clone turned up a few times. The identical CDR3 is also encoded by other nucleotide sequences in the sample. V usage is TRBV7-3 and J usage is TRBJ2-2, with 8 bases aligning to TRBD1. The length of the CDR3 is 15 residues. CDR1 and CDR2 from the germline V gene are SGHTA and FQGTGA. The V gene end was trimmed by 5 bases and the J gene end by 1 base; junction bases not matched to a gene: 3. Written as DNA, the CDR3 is TGTGCCAGCAGCCCGACAGGGGTGAACACCGGGGAGCTGTTTTTT. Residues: CASSPTGVNTGELFF.

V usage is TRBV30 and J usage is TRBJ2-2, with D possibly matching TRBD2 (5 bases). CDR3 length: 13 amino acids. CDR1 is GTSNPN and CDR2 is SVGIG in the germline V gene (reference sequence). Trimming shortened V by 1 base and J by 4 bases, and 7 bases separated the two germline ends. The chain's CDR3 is CAWSEDSTGELFF. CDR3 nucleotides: TGTGCCTGGAGTGAGGACTCCACCGGGGAGCTGTTTTTT.

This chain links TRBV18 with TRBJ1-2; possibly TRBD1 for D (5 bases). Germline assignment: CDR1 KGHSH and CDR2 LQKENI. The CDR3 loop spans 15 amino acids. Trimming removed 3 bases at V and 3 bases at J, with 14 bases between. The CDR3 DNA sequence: TGTGCCAGCTCACCCTTCGGAGGGGAAGACTATGGCTACACCTTC. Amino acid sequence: CASSPFGGEDYGYTF.

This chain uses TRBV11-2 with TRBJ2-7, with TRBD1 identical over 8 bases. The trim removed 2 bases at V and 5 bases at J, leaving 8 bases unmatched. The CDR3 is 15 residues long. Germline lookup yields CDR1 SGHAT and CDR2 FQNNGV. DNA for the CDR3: TGTGCCAGCAGCTTAATAGGACAGGGCCTCGACGAGCAGTACTTC. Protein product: CASSLIGQGLDEQYF.

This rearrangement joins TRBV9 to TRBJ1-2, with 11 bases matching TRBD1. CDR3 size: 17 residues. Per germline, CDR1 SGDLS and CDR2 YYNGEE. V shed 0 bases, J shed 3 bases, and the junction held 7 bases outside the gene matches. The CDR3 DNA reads TGTGCCAGCAGCGTAGGCGTTAGGGGACAGGGGGACTATGGCTACACCTTC. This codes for CASSVGVRGQGDYGYTF.

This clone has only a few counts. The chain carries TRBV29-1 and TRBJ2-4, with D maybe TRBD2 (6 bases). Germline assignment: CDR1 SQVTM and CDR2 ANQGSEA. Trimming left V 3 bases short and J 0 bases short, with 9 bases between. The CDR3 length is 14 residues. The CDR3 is CSVETGGAKNIQYF. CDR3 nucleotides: TGCAGCGTTGAGACCGGGGGAGCCAAAAACATTCAGTACTTC.

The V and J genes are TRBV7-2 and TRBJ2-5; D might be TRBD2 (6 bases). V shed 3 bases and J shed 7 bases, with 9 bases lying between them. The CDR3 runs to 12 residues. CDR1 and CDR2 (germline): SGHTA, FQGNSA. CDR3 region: CASSFRGGTQYF. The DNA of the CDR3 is TGTGCCAGCAGCTTCCGGGGAGGGACCCAGTACTTC.

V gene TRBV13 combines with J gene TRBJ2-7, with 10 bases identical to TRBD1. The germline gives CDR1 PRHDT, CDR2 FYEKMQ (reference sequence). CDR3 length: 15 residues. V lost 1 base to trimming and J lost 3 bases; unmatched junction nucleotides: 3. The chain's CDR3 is CASSLVGDRGYEQYF. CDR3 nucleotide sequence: TGTGCCAGCAGCTTAGTCGGGGACAGGGGCTACGAGCAGTACTTC.

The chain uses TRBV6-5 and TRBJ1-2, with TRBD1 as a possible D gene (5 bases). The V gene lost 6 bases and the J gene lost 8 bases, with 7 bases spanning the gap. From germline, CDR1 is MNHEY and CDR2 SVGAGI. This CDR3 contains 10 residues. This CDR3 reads CASSGGGYTF. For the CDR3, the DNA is TGTGCCAGCAGCGGGGGGGGCTACACCTTC.

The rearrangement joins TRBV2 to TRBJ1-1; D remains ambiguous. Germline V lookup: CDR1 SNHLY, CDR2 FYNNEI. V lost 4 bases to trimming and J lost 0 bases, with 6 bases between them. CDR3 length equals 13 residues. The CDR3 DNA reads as TGTGCCAGCAGTGTATTTTTGAACACTGAAGCTTTCTTT. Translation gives CASSVFLNTEAFF.

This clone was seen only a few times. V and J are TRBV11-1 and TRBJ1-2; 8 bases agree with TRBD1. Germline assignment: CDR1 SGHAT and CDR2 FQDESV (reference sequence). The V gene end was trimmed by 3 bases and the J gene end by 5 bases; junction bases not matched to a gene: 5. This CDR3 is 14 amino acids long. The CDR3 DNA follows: TGTGCCAGCAGCTTCCTAGGACAGGGATATGGCTACACCTTC. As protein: CASSFLGQGYGYTF.

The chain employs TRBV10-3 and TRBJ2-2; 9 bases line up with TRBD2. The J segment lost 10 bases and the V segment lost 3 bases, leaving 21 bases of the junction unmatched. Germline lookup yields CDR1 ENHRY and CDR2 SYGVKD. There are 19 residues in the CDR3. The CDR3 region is CAISDPRASGTSEIEELFF. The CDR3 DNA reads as TGTGCCATCAGTGACCCGCGAGCTAGCGGGACCTCAGAGATAGAGGAGCTGTTTTTT.

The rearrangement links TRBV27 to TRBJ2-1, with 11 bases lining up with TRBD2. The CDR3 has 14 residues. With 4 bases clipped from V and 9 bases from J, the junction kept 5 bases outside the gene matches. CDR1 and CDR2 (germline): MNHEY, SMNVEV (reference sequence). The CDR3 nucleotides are TGTGCCAGCAGTTCCCTAGCGGGAGGTCGTGAGCAGTTCTTC. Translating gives CASSSLAGGREQFF.

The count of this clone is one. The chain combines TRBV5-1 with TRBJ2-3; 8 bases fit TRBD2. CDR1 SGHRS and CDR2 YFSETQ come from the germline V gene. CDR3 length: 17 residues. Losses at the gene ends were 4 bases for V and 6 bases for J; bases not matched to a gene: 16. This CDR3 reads CASSMVSSGLTGDTQYF. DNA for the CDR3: TGCGCCAGCAGCATGGTGTCTAGCGGGCTTACGGGGGATACGCAGTATTTT. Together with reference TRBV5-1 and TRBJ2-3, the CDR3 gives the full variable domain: KAGVTQTPRYLIKTRGQQVTLSCSPISGHRSVSWYQQTPGQGLQFLFEYFSETQRNKGNFPGRFSGRQFSNSRSEMNVSTLELGDSALYLCASSMVSSGLTGDTQYFGPGTRLTVL.